The rows below give T cell receptor beta chains drawn from one sample of a study of T cells in Graves' hyperthyroidism and ophthalmopathy. Using its own MiXCR run on the multiplex PCR reads, TCRdb lists one record per CDR3 protein. The sample holds hundreds of thousands of distinct CDR3 sequences, approximately 15% seen once. Sequencing input: blood. The receptors stem from a woman aged 40 to 50 with Graves' ophthalmopathy. Each CDR3 is given with its conserved first and last residue. A D gene is named only where the DNA matches it firmly. A row's size may be missing; if present it is once, few, many or a size class.

size: many; V: TRBV20-1; J: TRBJ2-7; D: NA; CDR3: CSARNPFGGKSYEQYF; DNA: TGCAGTGCTAGAAATCCCTTTGGGGGGAAATCCTACGAGCAGTACTTC
size: many; V: TRBV7-2; J: TRBJ2-7; D: TRBD2; CDR3: CASSPMAGAYEQYF; DNA: TGTGCCAGCAGCCCTATGGCGGGGGCCTACGAGCAGTACTTC
size: NA; V: TRBV7-6; J: TRBJ2-5; D: TRBD1; CDR3: CASSLGWRDRSNKTQYF; DNA: TGTGCCAGCAGCTTAGGTTGGCGGGACAGGTCGAACAAGACCCAGTACTTC
size: many; V: TRBV12-3/TRBV12-4; J: TRBJ1-2; D: TRBD1; CDR3: CASSLGEGQVYGYTF; DNA: TGTGCCAGCAGTTTGGGGGAAGGACAGGTCTATGGCTACACCTTC
size: many; V: TRBV28; J: TRBJ2-7; D: TRBD1; CDR3: CASRKQGKSHEQYF; DNA: TGTGCCAGCAGAAAACAGGGGAAGTCTCACGAGCAGTACTTC
size: many; V: TRBV20-1; J: TRBJ2-7; D: NA; CDR3: CSARPTGRSYEQYF; DNA: TGCAGTGCTAGACCGACGGGCCGGTCCTACGAGCAGTACTTC
size: many; V: TRBV5-1; J: TRBJ1-5; D: NA; CDR3: CASSWGLEGANQPQHF; DNA: TGCGCCAGCAGCTGGGGTTTGGAAGGGGCCAATCAGCCCCAGCATTTT
size: many; V: TRBV4-1; J: TRBJ2-5; D: TRBD2; CDR3: CASSELQRDGETQYF; DNA: TGCGCCAGCAGCGAGTTGCAGCGGGACGGGGAGACCCAGTACTTC
size: many; V: TRBV19; J: TRBJ1-2; D: TRBD1; CDR3: CASSRRDRADGYTF; DNA: TGTGCCAGTAGTCGACGGGACAGGGCGGATGGCTACACCTTC
size: many; V: TRBV7-2; J: TRBJ2-2; D: TRBD2; CDR3: CASSFYSGRATGELFF; DNA: TGTGCCAGCAGCTTCTATAGCGGGAGGGCCACCGGGGAGCTGTTTTTT
size: many; V: TRBV12-3/TRBV12-4; J: TRBJ2-5; D: TRBD2; CDR3: CASSLLAAQETQYF; DNA: TGTGCCAGCAGCCTACTAGCGGCCCAAGAGACCCAGTACTTC
size: many; V: TRBV7-3; J: TRBJ2-2; D: TRBD1; CDR3: CASSIGQGHTGELFF; DNA: TGTGCCAGCAGCATCGGACAGGGGCACACCGGGGAGCTGTTTTTT
size: many; V: TRBV6-1; J: TRBJ1-6; D: NA; CDR3: CASSKGLGNSPLHF; DNA: TGTGCCAGCAGTAAGGGACTCGGTAATTCACCCCTCCACTTT
size: NA; V: TRBV6-1; J: TRBJ1-6; D: NA; CDR3: CASSRDNSPLHF; DNA: TGTGCCAGCAGCCGGGACAATTCACCCCTCCACTTT
size: NA; V: TRBV6-2/TRBV6-3; J: TRBJ2-2; D: TRBD2; CDR3: CASTGTRVGTGELFF; DNA: TGTGCCAGCACCGGGACTAGAGTTGGGACCGGGGAGCTGTTTTTT
size: many; V: TRBV2; J: TRBJ2-7; D: NA; CDR3: CASSDARWAEQYF; DNA: TGTGCCAGCAGTGACGCGAGATGGGCCGAGCAGTACTTC
size: many; V: TRBV28; J: TRBJ2-7; D: NA; CDR3: CASSFAVRSYEQYF; DNA: TGTGCCAGCAGTTTTGCAGTTAGGTCCTACGAGCAGTACTTC
size: many; V: TRBV6-1; J: TRBJ2-7; D: NA; CDR3: CASSISGPAPYEQYF; DNA: TGTGCCAGCAGTATTAGCGGTCCAGCCCCCTACGAGCAGTACTTC
size: many; V: TRBV7-8; J: TRBJ2-7; D: NA; CDR3: CASSLASRQDEQYF; DNA: TGTGCCAGCAGCTTAGCTTCACGGCAGGACGAGCAGTACTTC
size: many; V: TRBV20-1; J: TRBJ1-2; D: TRBD1; CDR3: CSASGQAGYGYTF; DNA: TGCAGTGCTTCCGGACAGGCAGGATATGGCTACACCTTC
size: many; V: TRBV6-5; J: TRBJ2-5; D: TRBD1; CDR3: CASSFTGTAQETQYF; DNA: TGTGCCAGCAGTTTCACCGGGACAGCTCAAGAGACCCAGTACTTC
size: many; V: TRBV6-1; J: TRBJ2-7; D: NA; CDR3: CASIGGIVAGDEQYF; DNA: TGTGCCAGCATTGGCGGGATAGTGGCCGGGGACGAGCAGTACTTC
size: few; V: TRBV20-1; J: TRBJ2-7; D: TRBD1; CDR3: CSALGDRQSYEQYF; DNA: TGCAGTGCTTTGGGGGACAGGCAGTCCTACGAGCAGTACTTC
size: many; V: TRBV19; J: TRBJ2-2; D: NA; CDR3: CASSSLLDTGELFF; DNA: TGTGCCAGTAGTAGTCTACTCGACACCGGGGAGCTGTTTTTT
size: many; V: TRBV28; J: TRBJ2-7; D: NA; CDR3: CASSSLPDGFYEQYF; DNA: TGTGCCAGCAGTTCCTTGCCGGACGGGTTCTACGAGCAGTACTTC
size: many; V: TRBV3-1; J: TRBJ2-7; D: NA; CDR3: CGVGSEGYEQYF; DNA: TGTGGGGTCGGGAGCGAAGGGTACGAGCAGTACTTC
size: NA; V: TRBV5-1; J: TRBJ2-5; D: NA; CDR3: CASSPSSGWSETQYF; DNA: TGCGCCAGCAGCCCATCCTCGGGGTGGTCAGAGACCCAGTACTTC
size: few; V: TRBV11-2; J: TRBJ2-5; D: TRBD1; CDR3: CASSPRTGVGGETQYF; DNA: TGTGCCAGCAGCCCTCGGACAGGAGTAGGGGGAGAGACCCAGTACTTC
size: many; V: TRBV20-1; J: TRBJ1-1; D: TRBD1; CDR3: CSARFDRVAFF; DNA: TGCAGTGCTAGATTCGACAGGGTGGCTTTCTTT
size: NA; V: TRBV12-3/TRBV12-4; J: TRBJ1-2; D: TRBD1; CDR3: CASSSTGGQGNGYTF; DNA: TGTGCCAGCAGTTCCACGGGGGGACAGGGGAATGGCTACACCTTC
size: many; V: TRBV12-3/TRBV12-4; J: TRBJ2-5; D: TRBD2; CDR3: CATTREGETQYF; DNA: TGTGCCACAACCAGGGAGGGGGAGACCCAGTACTTC
size: many; V: TRBV2; J: TRBJ2-7; D: NA; CDR3: CASRAEGSSYEQYF; DNA: TGTGCCAGCAGGGCGGAAGGGAGCTCCTACGAGCAGTACTTC
size: many; V: TRBV29-1; J: TRBJ2-7; D: NA; CDR3: CSARHPNSYEQYF; DNA: TGCAGCGCACGCCACCCCAACTCCTACGAGCAGTACTTC
size: many; V: TRBV19; J: TRBJ2-7; D: NA; CDR3: CASSDQGGYYEQYF; DNA: TGTGCCAGTAGTGACCAGGGGGGGTACTACGAGCAGTACTTC
size: NA; V: TRBV4-1; J: TRBJ2-2; D: NA; CDR3: CASSQAGPKTGELFF; DNA: TGCGCCAGCAGCCAAGCCGGGCCAAAAACCGGGGAGCTGTTTTTT
size: many; V: TRBV27; J: TRBJ2-7; D: NA; CDR3: CASKISLGSNSYEQYF; DNA: TGTGCCAGCAAAATATCCCTCGGCAGTAACTCCTACGAGCAGTACTTC
size: NA; V: TRBV27; J: TRBJ2-7; D: TRBD2; CDR3: CASTKPGLAGGYEQYF; DNA: TGTGCCAGCACCAAACCGGGACTAGCGGGAGGGTACGAGCAGTACTTC
size: few; V: TRBV20-1; J: TRBJ2-3; D: NA; CDR3: CSARPPESGTDTQYF; DNA: TGCAGTGCTAGACCGCCCGAGAGCGGGACAGATACGCAGTATTTT
size: NA; V: TRBV28; J: TRBJ1-6; D: NA; CDR3: CASSPQGIVYNSPLHF; DNA: TGTGCCAGCAGTCCCCAGGGAATTGTCTATAATTCACCCCTCCACTTT
size: many; V: TRBV29-1; J: TRBJ2-5; D: TRBD2; CDR3: CSVPHSGREETQYF; DNA: TGCAGCGTCCCTCACAGCGGGAGAGAGGAGACCCAGTACTTC
size: many; V: TRBV2; J: TRBJ2-7; D: NA; CDR3: CASSHGTVTYEQYF; DNA: TGTGCCAGCAGTCACGGGACGGTTACCTACGAGCAGTACTTC
size: many; V: TRBV6-5; J: TRBJ1-1; D: NA; CDR3: CASSYSGAEAFF; DNA: TGTGCCAGCAGTTACTCGGGCGCTGAAGCTTTCTTT